This T cell receptor (beta chain) was observed in a study of beta chain features in type 1 diabetes (dated by TCRdb to the late 2010s). Turning to the overall study: Mean age, gender distribution, total cell number and subset yield did not differ between patients and healthy donors. A total of roughly 99,000,000 sorted cells were examined across all samples, and the number of cells per subset was strongly correlated with RNA yield. The study compared TCRB repertoires of sorted circulating CD4+ T cell subsets between recently diagnosed type 1 diabetes patients and matched healthy donors. Regulatory and stem cell-like memory subsets were obtained from only 8 patients and roughly 8 healthy donors, while naive and central memory subsets were obtained from all 28 donors.

The entire amount of isolated RNA was reverse transcribed using the High Capacity cDNA Reverse Transcription Kit, so the sequenced TCRB transcripts were expressed ones. Deep immunoSEQ sequencing was applied to naive, central memory and regulatory T cell samples, giving an average of roughly 3.5 million total reads per sample. Sorted cells were lysed in RLT buffer and RNA was extracted with DNase-treated RNeasy Micro or Mini kits, depending on cell number. To prevent cross-contamination, each cell subset was processed individually, whereas patient and healthy donor samples were processed jointly. Using the immunoSEQ multiplex PCR, TCRB sequences were amplified from cDNA into 87-bp fragments spanning the CDR3 region. Sequencing of the amplicons was done on the Illumina HiSeq platform. Processing in the source paper ran as follows. Synthetic template baselines were used to correct PCR bias computationally, reads within Hamming distance 2 were collapsed together, and singletons that could not be merged were discarded. By aligning reads against IMGT, V, D and J genes, CDR3 length, and insertions or deletions at six rearrangement sites were assigned. Within each subset, clonotype counts were normalized to sorted cell number, after which true diversity and Gini coefficients were computed with the tcR R package. Repertoire sharing was quantified using the overlap coefficient calculated on TCRB nucleotide sequences. The source is immuneACCESS, and TCRdb retained only in-frame sequences with V and J called. Part of the clones is not carried over; for the studies checked, unresolved V genes explain less than half of this, and the remainder is unexplained. Clonal size and the V and J genes are those of that table, whereas D and trimming came from the DNA. The sample table holds around 130,000 clones, of which approximately 9% were seen once. The leading ten clones occupy under 0.9% of the sample.

General conclusions and limits of the study: The naive, central memory and regulatory TCRB repertoires appeared to resemble one another more closely among patients than among healthy donors. HLA sub-analyses involved small numbers of individuals, so any influence of HLA type on TCRB rearrangement remained unresolved. Shorter templates might be favored by PCR, yet because patient and control samples were amplified and corrected together, any such skew would affect both groups equally. At VDJ recombination sites, type 1 diabetes patients had fewer insertions and more deleted nucleotides, which implies abnormalities in thymic rearrangement. A moderate but significant shortening of TCRB CDR3 length was observed in type 1 diabetes patients in all four CD4+ subsets. Because cDNA was sequenced instead of genomic DNA, highly expressing activated cells could be over-represented, though the groups showed no difference in activation or CD3 levels.

On this clone: No antigen is known for it. Per-base qualities were not stored, and no clone one base away is much larger.

From cysteine to phenylalanine, the CDR3 is 17 amino acids long. Just CDR3 DNA is preserved here, 51 bases in frame from base 1. At the junction V is shortened by 7 bases and J by 0 bases, with 19 bases in between. CDR1 and CDR2, per the germline V gene, are MDHEN and SYDVKM. A single peripheral blood draw of about 120 mL on average was collected from each donor into heparinised tubes. Naive, central memory, regulatory and stem cell-like memory CD4+ T cells were sorted on a BD FACSAria II using a panel including CD45RO, CCR7, CD25, CD127, CD95 and CD27. All sorted populations exceeded 95% purity. PBMCs were isolated immediately by Lymphoprep density gradient centrifugation and stained directly without culture. To minimize batch effects, samples were stained and sorted in pairs, one healthy donor with one patient per experiment.

Sequences were obtained from central memory CD4+ T cells from blood. This TCR came from a man younger than 45 with type 1 diabetes. The V gene is TRBV28 and the J gene is TRBJ1-5, with the D gene uncertain. Here the CDR3 is given as CASIQSGEIDSNQPQHF. The nucleotides read TGTGCCAGCATCCAATCCGGGGAGATTGATAGCAATCAGCCCCAGCATTTT. The full variable domain, with segments outside the CDR3 supplied by the reference TRBV28 and TRBJ1-5 proteins, appears as DVKVTQSSRYLVKRTGEKVFLECVQDMDHENMFWYRQDPGLGLRLIYFSYDVKMKEKGDIPEGYSVSREKKERFSLILESASTNQTSMYLCASIQSGEIDSNQPQHFGDGTRLSIL.